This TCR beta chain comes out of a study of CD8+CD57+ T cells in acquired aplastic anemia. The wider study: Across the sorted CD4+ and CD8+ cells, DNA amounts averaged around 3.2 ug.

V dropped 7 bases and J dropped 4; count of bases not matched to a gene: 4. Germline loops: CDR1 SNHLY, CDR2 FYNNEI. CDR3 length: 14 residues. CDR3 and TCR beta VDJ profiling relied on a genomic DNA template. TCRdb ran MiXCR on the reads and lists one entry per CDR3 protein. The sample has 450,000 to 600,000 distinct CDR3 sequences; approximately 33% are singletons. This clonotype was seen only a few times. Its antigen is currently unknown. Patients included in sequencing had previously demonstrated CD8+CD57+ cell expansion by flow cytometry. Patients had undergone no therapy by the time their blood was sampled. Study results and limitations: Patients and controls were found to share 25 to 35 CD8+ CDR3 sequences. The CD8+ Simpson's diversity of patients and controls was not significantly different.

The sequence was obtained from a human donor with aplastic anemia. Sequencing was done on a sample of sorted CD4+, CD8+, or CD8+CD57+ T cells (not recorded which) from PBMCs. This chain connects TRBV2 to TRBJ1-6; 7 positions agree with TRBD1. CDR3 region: CASKGAAYNSPLHF. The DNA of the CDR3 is TGTGCCAGCAAGGGGGCGGCATATAATTCACCCCTCCACTTT.